This T cell receptor (beta chain) was sequenced during a study of T cells and Merkel cell carcinoma outcomes. The repertoire was sequenced with immunoSEQ multiplex PCR; TCRdb's copy has only in-frame clones and lacks some. In the table there are approximately 3,000 clones, 95% to 97% of which are singletons. CDR1 KGHSY and CDR2 FQNENV come from the germline V gene. The CDR3 extends over 14 amino acids. V was clipped by 3 bases and J by 2 bases, with 11 bases between them. This clone occurred once. Antigen: not known. Study observations and caveats: Reportedly, T-cell repertoire with density predicts Merkel cell carcinoma outcomes.

The sample comprised tumor tissue from Merkel cell carcinoma. The chain employs TRBV16 and TRBJ2-7, with a possible D match to TRBD2 (5 bases). The receptor's source is a human donor with Merkel cell carcinoma. The CDR3 region is CASSHFSGAYEQYF. CDR3 bases: TGTGCCAGCAGCCACTTCTCCGGGGCCTACGAGCAGTACTTC.